In this sample, the clone carrying this T cell receptor (beta chain) turned up a few times. The antigen remains undetermined. The ends were cut back, 4 bases at V and 3 bases at J, with 9 bases in the middle. The V gene's germline CDR1 is SGHAT and CDR2 FQNNGV. The CDR3 extends over 14 amino acids. TCRdb ran MiXCR on the 5' RACE reads and lists one entry per CDR3 protein. In the table there are roughly 470,000 distinct CDR3 sequences, roughly an eighth of which are singletons. This sample was included in a study of identical twins. Whole-study findings and limits: Partial confounding of zero-insertion analyses by invariant MAIT and iNKT cells was possible. Reduced insertions were recorded for abundant cord blood beta clonotypes, with no such pattern in memory repertoires. Models predicted less out-of-frame TCR alpha sharing in monozygotic twins than was found.

A further study also used this sample, focusing on yellow fever vaccine responses in identical twins.

The gene calls are TRBV11-2 and TRBJ2-2; D call uncertain. Sample: CD4+ T cells sorted from blood. The origin of this receptor is a woman between 18 and 30 years old in good health. The CDR3 sequence: CASSYQTHTGELFF. CDR3 in DNA: TGTGCCAGCAGCTATCAGACTCACACCGGGGAGCTGTTTTTT. Complete variable domain (other parts from reference TRBV11-2 and TRBJ2-2): EAGVAQSPRYKIIEKRQSVAFWCNPISGHATLYWYQQILGQGPKLLIQFQNNGVVDDSQLPKDRFSAERLKGVDSTLKIQPAKLEDSAVYLCASSYQTHTGELFFGEGSRLTVL.